The clone carrying this T cell receptor (beta chain) was picked up many times. No antigen is known for it. This CDR3 spans 15 amino acids. V lost 5 bases and J lost 0; bases outside the gene matches: 7. The data originate from a study of identical twins. Study outcomes and limitations: Insertions were reduced in abundant cord blood beta clonotypes but not in memory repertoires.

One entry per CDR3 protein, called by TCRdb with MiXCR from the 5' RACE reads. The table lists a few hundred thousand distinct CDR3 sequences, nearly 10% of them singletons, with roughly 3% in the top ten. These data were also reused for a study on yellow fever vaccine responses in identical twins.

This sequence was found in a woman aged 18-29 years in good health. The gene calls are TRBV12-3 or TRBV12-4 and TRBJ2-7; 7 bases match TRBD1. Sample: PBMCs. The CDR3 loop reads CASSPQTGVSYEQYF. In nucleotides, the CDR3 is TGTGCCAGCAGTCCACAAACAGGGGTCTCCTACGAGCAGTACTTC.